The 30 T cell receptor beta chains listed next were all sequenced from one sample in a study of blood T cells in healthy people across ages. The second PCR ran about 7 to 12 cycles with a sample-barcoded 5' primer and J-beta primers. TCRdb re-called the 5' RACE reads with MiXCR, one entry per CDR3 protein. The sample records hundreds of thousands of distinct CDR3 sequences, about 30% being singletons. Specimen: blood. The receptors originated from a woman over 75 in good health.

This clonotype was counted many times. This may come from a read error, since a much larger clone is one base off. The chain uses TRBV6-1 and TRBJ1-5; D call uncertain. The CDR3 loop spans 14 amino acids. Germline CDR1 is MNHNS and CDR2 is SASEGT. V gave up 6 bases and J gave up 2 bases, with 11 bases separating them. CDR3 protein: CASRIPGGNQPQHF. The DNA for the CDR3 is TGTGCCAGCAGGATCCCTGGGGGCAATCAGCCCCAGCATTTT.

The chain couples TRBV25-1 to TRBJ1-2, with 8 bases identical to TRBD1. The germline CDR1 and CDR2 sequences are MGHDK and SYGVNS. J lost 8 bases, V lost 6 bases, and 14 bases had no gene match. This CDR3 region has 15 residues. The CDR3 coding sequence is TGTGCCAGCAGCACACCGGGACAGGCTTTGGAGGGCTACACCTTC. Translating it yields CASSTPGQALEGYTF.

This clonotype was seen a handful of times. The chain is built from TRBV3-1 and TRBJ1-2; D possibly corresponds to TRBD1 (6 bases). Trimming pared 7 bases from V and 1 base from J, leaving 10 bases between. This CDR3 contains 13 residues. From germline, CDR1 is LGHDT and CDR2 YNNKEL (reference sequence). This chain's CDR3 is CASTGQNNYGYTF. As DNA, the CDR3 is TGTGCCAGCACCGGACAGAATAACTATGGCTACACCTTC. Full variable domain (remainder filled in from reference TRBV3-1 and TRBJ1-2): DTAVSQTPKYLVTQMGNDKSIKCEQNLGHDTMYWYKQDSKKFLKIMFSYNNKELIINETVPNRFSPKSPDKAHLNLHINSLELGDSAVYFCASTGQNNYGYTFGSGTRLTVV.

The count of this clonotype is one. This may arise from a read error, as a much more abundant clone is one base away. The V and J genes are TRBV20-1 and TRBJ1-1; tentatively, D is TRBD1 (5 bases). There are 13 residues in the CDR3. CDR1 and CDR2 from the germline V gene are DFQATT and SNEGSKA (reference sequence). V lost 5 bases to trimming and J lost 4 bases, with 14 bases between them. In DNA, the CDR3 is TGCAGTGCTCTCGACAGACCTAGCACTGAAGCTTTCTTT. Translation: CSALDRPSTEAFF.

This clonotype was picked up one time. This could be a read error, since a much larger clone is one nucleotide away. The CDR3 sequence: CASTSKQYEDRATEQYF. The CDR3 bases are TGTGCCAGCACCAGCAAACAATACGAGGACAGGGCGACTGAGCAGTACTTC. The chain is built from TRBV18 and TRBJ2-5; 8 positions match TRBD1. This CDR3 region has 17 residues. V shed 8 bases and J 11 bases; nucleotides not matched to a gene: 25. Looked up from germline, CDR1 is KGHSH and CDR2 is LQKENI.

The V call is TRBV20-1, the J call TRBJ1-5, with D perhaps TRBD1 (6 bases). Germline lookup yields CDR1 DFQATT and CDR2 SNEGSKA (reference sequence). This CDR3 is 14 amino acids long. Trimming removed 0 bases at V and 6 bases at J, with 12 bases between. CDR3 residues: CSARDPGVSQPQHF. The DNA of the CDR3 is TGCAGTGCTAGAGACCCAGGGGTCAGTCAGCCCCAGCATTTT.

About this clonotype: It may be a read error: a sequence one base away is much more abundant. The chain employs TRBV29-1 and TRBJ2-3; 12 nucleotides line up with TRBD2. Germline CDR1 and CDR2: SQVTM and ANQGSEA. J was trimmed by 1 base and V by 6 bases; bases with no gene match: 5. This CDR3 has 15 residues. CDR3 sequence (DNA): TGCAGCGTCATCGGACTAGCGGGGCGCACAGATACGCAGTATTTT. Its protein is CSVIGLAGRTDTQYF.

This clonotype was recorded at least ten times. The V and J genes are TRBV6-2 or TRBV6-3 and TRBJ2-1, with D possibly matching TRBD1 (5 bases). The germline V gene encodes CDR1 MNHEY and CDR2 SVGEGT. Trimming left V 0 bases short and J 12 bases short, with 6 bases between. The CDR3 runs 11 residues. The DNA for the CDR3 is TGTGCCAGCAGTTACTCTCAGGGGCAGTTCTTC. The encoded protein is CASSYSQGQFF.

As to this clonotype: This may stem from a read error, because a much larger clone lies one nucleotide away. CDR3 in DNA: TGTGCCAGCAGCCCTACTGGAGGGGGGGATGAGCAGTTCTTC. It translates to CASSPTGGGDEQFF. This chain joins TRBV7-3 and TRBJ2-1; D is perhaps TRBD2 (7 bases). Trimming stripped 5 bases from V and 8 bases from J, with 16 bases between. Germline V gene lookup returns CDR1 SGHTA and CDR2 FQGTGA. This CDR3 comprises 14 residues.

As to this clonotype: This may be a read error: a much more frequent sequence differs by one nucleotide. The rearrangement links TRBV2 to TRBJ2-5, with a possible D match to TRBD1 (5 bases). V was clipped by 6 bases and J by 5 bases, with 16 bases between them. The CDR3 covers 14 residues. Germline V gene lookup returns CDR1 SNHLY and CDR2 FYNNEI. The CDR3 coding sequence is TGTGCCAGCAGGGAGTCCAGGGTGGGGGAGACCCAGTACTTC. It encodes CASRESRVGETQYF.

As to this clonotype: A clone one base away is much larger, so this may be a read error. This chain's CDR3 is CASSLVPRNNEQYF. CDR3 DNA sequence: TGCGCCAGCAGCTTGGTACCTCGGAACAATGAGCAGTACTTC. The J gene is TRBJ2-7, the V gene TRBV5-1; no definite D call. Trimming took 0 bases from V and 7 from J, leaving 14 bases between them. The CDR3 has 14 residues. Germline CDR1 and CDR2: SGHRS and YFSETQ.

The V and J genes are TRBV5-1 and TRBJ2-7, with 9 bases aligning to TRBD2. This CDR3 has 14 amino acids. The V and J ends lost 6 bases and 1 base, in that order; junction bases with no gene match: 5. From germline, CDR1 is SGHRS and CDR2 YFSETQ. The CDR3 region is CASTQTSGSYEQYF. The CDR3 DNA reads as TGCGCCAGCACCCAGACTAGCGGATCCTACGAGCAGTACTTC.

CDR3 in DNA: TGCAGCGTTCGGACAGGGGGCAGCTACAATGAGCAGTTCTTC. Its translation: CSVRTGGSYNEQFF. This chain uses TRBV29-1 with TRBJ2-1; 11 positions agree with TRBD1. The CDR3 length is 14 residues. Per the germline V gene, CDR1 is SQVTM and CDR2 is ANQGSEA. The V gene end was trimmed by 5 bases and the J gene end by 3 bases; junction bases not matched to a gene: 3.

A few counts support this clonotype. At one end the junction does not follow the germline gene, possibly because of a read error. The rearrangement uses TRBV7-2 and TRBJ2-5; 11 bases align to TRBD2. Germline lookup yields CDR1 SGHTA and CDR2 FQGNSA. The CDR3 is 14 amino acids. This chain's CDR3 is CASSLASGGPGQYF. In nucleotides, the CDR3 is TGTGCCAGCAGTTTAGCTAGCGGGGGGCCCGGGCAGTACTTC.

The chain employs TRBV2 and TRBJ1-1; D gene uncertain. The CDR3 spans 16 residues. V was trimmed by 0 bases and J by 6 bases, leaving 17 bases between them. Per the germline V gene, CDR1 is SNHLY and CDR2 is FYNNEI. The CDR3 DNA sequence: TGTGCCAGCAGTGAAGCGTGGTCTCTCCGAGGCCCTGAAGCTTTCTTT. It specifies CASSEAWSLRGPEAFF.

This sequence joins TRBV30 and TRBJ1-1; 7 positions match TRBD1. Trimming at V came to 0 bases and at J to 1 base, leaving 11 bases not matched to a gene. The CDR3 covers 17 residues. Germline V lookup: CDR1 GTSNPN, CDR2 SVGIG (reference sequence). The CDR3 DNA follows: TGTGCCTGGAGTGTGGGACAGCCCCGGCGAGGGAACACTGAAGCTTTCTTT. Protein sequence: CAWSVGQPRRGNTEAFF.

This clonotype showed up many times. At one end, the junction sequence differs from germline, possibly due to a read error. The rearrangement uses TRBV7-2 and TRBJ2-1; D possibly corresponds to TRBD1 (6 bases). The germline gives CDR1 SGHTA, CDR2 FQGNSA. The CDR3 has 16 residues. Here the CDR3 reads CASSSGTGYSNNEQFF. CDR3 nucleotide sequence: TGTGCCAGCAGCTCCGGAACAGGGTACTCCAACAATGAGCAGTTCTTC. Full variable domain (missing parts from reference TRBV7-2 and TRBJ2-1): GAGVSQSPSNKVTEKGKDVELRCDPISGHTALYWYRQSLGQGLEFLIYFQGNSAPDKSGLPSDRFSAERTGGSVSTLTIQRTQQEDSAVYLCASSSGTGYSNNEQFFGPGTRLTVL.

This clonotype was seen more than once but under ten times. A much bigger clone sits one base away, suggesting this may be a read error. The CDR3 reads CASSPSTGGRNGYTF. The CDR3 DNA reads as TGTGCCAGCAGTCCGTCGACAGGGGGCAGAAATGGCTACACCTTC. V is TRBV12-3 or TRBV12-4 and J is TRBJ1-2, with 10 nucleotides matching TRBD1. The V gene end was trimmed by 5 bases and the J gene end by 6 bases; junction bases not matched to a gene: 9. CDR3 length: 15 amino acids.

The sample holds many counts of this clonotype. The V gene is TRBV9, the J gene TRBJ2-1, with 7 bases identical to TRBD2. The V gene's germline CDR1 is SGDLS and CDR2 YYNGEE. This CDR3 has 17 amino acids. J was trimmed by 0 bases and V by 0 bases; bases with no gene match: 6. The CDR3 DNA sequence: TGTGCCAGCAGCGTAGGCACTAGCGCGTTCTCCTACAATGAGCAGTTCTTC. Residues: CASSVGTSAFSYNEQFF.

The chain carries TRBV7-2 and TRBJ2-3, with TRBD2 identical over 7 bases. The V and J ends lost 2 bases and 2 bases, in that order; junction bases with no gene match: 13. The CDR3 length is 18 residues. Germline V gene lookup returns CDR1 SGHTA and CDR2 FQGNSA. This CDR3 is CASSLSMSSGPSTDTQYF. CDR3 coding DNA: TGTGCCAGCAGCTTATCAATGTCTAGCGGACCCTCCACAGATACGCAGTATTTT.

This clonotype has only a few counts. A much larger clone lies one base from this, so it may be a read error. The rearrangement uses TRBV5-1 and TRBJ2-2; 7 positions match TRBD1. V lost 5 bases to trimming and J lost 7 bases; unmatched junction nucleotides: 11. This CDR3 contains 15 residues. The V gene's germline CDR1 is SGHRS and CDR2 YFSETQ. The CDR3 DNA sequence: TGCGCCAGCAGATTGATGACAGGGTCTAACGGGGAGCTGTTTTTT. Its protein product is CASRLMTGSNGELFF.

The rearrangement links TRBV10-2 to TRBJ1-2, with D possibly being TRBD1 (6 bases). The germline V gene has CDR1 WSHSY and CDR2 SAAADI. The CDR3 spans 14 residues. Trimming took 3 bases from V and 4 from J, leaving 12 bases between them. In DNA form, the CDR3 reads TGCGCCAGCAGTGATTGGGGGGCAAGCTATGGCTACACCTTC. This sequence encodes CASSDWGASYGYTF.

As concerns this clonotype: Being one base from a much bigger clone, this may be a read error. This chain uses TRBV9 with TRBJ2-1; D is tentatively TRBD1 or TRBD2 (5 bases each). The germline CDR1 and CDR2 sequences are SGDLS and YYNGEE. CDR3 length: 15 residues. Trimming removed 0 bases from V and 3 bases from J, with 10 bases in between. The CDR3 DNA reads TGTGCCAGCAGCGTAGCCACGGGGCACTACAATGAGCAGTTCTTC. Translated, it gives CASSVATGHYNEQFF.

This clonotype was seen many times. This chain joins TRBV7-2 and TRBJ2-3; the D gene is possibly TRBD1 (5 bases). Germline assignment: CDR1 SGHTA and CDR2 FQGNSA. This CDR3 spans 13 amino acids. Trimming removed 0 bases at V and 12 bases at J, with 13 bases between. This CDR3 is CASSLAPETAQYF. DNA of the CDR3: TGTGCCAGCAGCTTAGCGCCGGAGACAGCCCAGTATTTT.

Turning to this clonotype: One base away lies a much larger clone, so this may be a sequencing read error. The gene calls are TRBV5-5 and TRBJ1-6; D might be TRBD1 (6 bases). Per germline, CDR1 SGHKS and CDR2 YYEKEE (reference sequence). V dropped 4 bases and J dropped 6 bases, with 11 bases sitting between them. The CDR3 is 14 amino acids. CDR3 sequence: CASSSLDSNSPLHF. The CDR3 DNA reads TGTGCCAGCAGCAGCCTGGACAGTAATTCACCCCTCCACTTT.

This clonotype was seen ten or more times. The chain is built from TRBV7-6 and TRBJ2-5; the match to TRBD1 covers 7 bases. Germline loops: CDR1 SGHVS, CDR2 FNYEAQ. The V and J ends lost 0 bases and 5 bases, in that order; junction bases with no gene match: 9. The CDR3 length is 16 residues. CDR3: CASSLAEGALRETQYF. The CDR3 region has the DNA TGTGCCAGCAGCTTAGCCGAGGGGGCCCTTAGGGAGACCCAGTACTTC.

A remark on this clonotype: A much more abundant neighbour one base away suggests this may be a read error. The chain employs TRBV20-1 and TRBJ2-3; 10 bases map to TRBD2. CDR3 size: 17 residues. In germline, CDR1 is DFQATT, CDR2 SNEGSKA (reference sequence). CDR3 DNA: TGCAGTGCGGACCGTTTAGGACTAGCGGTGAGCACAGGTACGCAGTATTTT. It yields the protein CSADRLGLAVSTGTQYF.

This clonotype was recorded at least ten times. This sequence joins TRBV5-1 and TRBJ2-3; tentative D call: TRBD1 (6 bases). This CDR3 has 16 residues. Looked up from germline, CDR1 is SGHRS and CDR2 is YFSETQ. Trimming removed 4 bases at V and 0 bases at J, with 15 bases between. The chain's CDR3 is CASSAIRDTSTDTQYF. CDR3 nucleotide sequence: TGCGCCAGCAGCGCTATCCGGGACACAAGCACAGATACGCAGTATTTT.

The chain has TRBV4-1 and TRBJ2-1; TRBD2 agrees at 8 bases. V lost 3 bases, J lost 0 bases, and 4 bases stayed unmatched. The CDR3 spans 16 residues. Looked up from germline, CDR1 is MGHRA and CDR2 is YSYEKL. The CDR3 DNA is TGCGCCAGCAGCCAGGCGAGCGGGAGCTCCTACAATGAGCAGTTCTTC. Its translation: CASSQASGSSYNEQFF.

This clonotype has a count of ten or more. V is TRBV5-1 and J is TRBJ1-6; 10 bases are shared with TRBD1. Germline-derived CDR1 and CDR2 are SGHRS and YFSETQ. This CDR3 region has 15 residues. Losses at the gene ends were 4 bases for V and 7 bases for J; bases not matched to a gene: 5. In DNA, the CDR3 is TGCGCCAGCAGCGCGGGGGGACAGGGGAATTCACCCCTCCACTTT. It codes for CASSAGGQGNSPLHF.